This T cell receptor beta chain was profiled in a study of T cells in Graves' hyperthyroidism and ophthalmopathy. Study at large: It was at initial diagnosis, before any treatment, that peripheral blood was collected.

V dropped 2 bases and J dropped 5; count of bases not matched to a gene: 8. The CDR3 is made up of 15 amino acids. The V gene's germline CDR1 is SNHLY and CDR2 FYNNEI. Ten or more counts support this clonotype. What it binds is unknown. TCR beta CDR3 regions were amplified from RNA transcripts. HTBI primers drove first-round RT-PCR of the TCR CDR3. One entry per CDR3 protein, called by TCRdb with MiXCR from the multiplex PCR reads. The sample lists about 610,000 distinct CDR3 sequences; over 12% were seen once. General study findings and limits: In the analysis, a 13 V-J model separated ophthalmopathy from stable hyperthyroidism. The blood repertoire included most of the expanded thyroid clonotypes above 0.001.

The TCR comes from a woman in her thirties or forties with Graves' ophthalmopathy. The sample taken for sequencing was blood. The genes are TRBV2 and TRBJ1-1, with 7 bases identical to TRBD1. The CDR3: CASSESSTGRTEAFF. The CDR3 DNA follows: TGTGCCAGCAGTGAAAGCTCGACAGGGAGAACTGAAGCTTTCTTT.